This entry lists 14 T cell receptor beta chains sequenced from one sample in a study of patients and donors after allogeneic stem cell transplantation. Using its own MiXCR run on the RT-PCR reads, TCRdb lists one record per CDR3 protein. The sample consists of roughly 230,000 distinct CDR3 sequences, roughly an eighth of them appearing once. The sample consisted of blood, either unsorted or a sorted T cell fraction (not recorded which). The origin of the receptors is a human donor who was either an allogeneic HSCT recipient or a stem cell or donor lymphocyte infusion donor (not recorded which). It is not recorded whose cells these are; they may come from a transplant donor.

This clonotype turned up a few times. V gene TRBV18 combines with J gene TRBJ2-3; D gene unclear. The CDR3 runs to 14 residues. V was clipped by 0 bases and J by 4 bases, with 8 bases between them. Germline V gene lookup returns CDR1 KGHSH and CDR2 LQKENI. Written as DNA, the CDR3 is TGTGCCAGCTCACCACCGAGCAGCGCAGATACGCAGTATTTT. Amino acids: CASSPPSSADTQYF. The whole variable domain, filled in from reference TRBV18 and TRBJ2-3, reads NAGVMQNPRHLVRRRGQEARLRCSPMKGHSHVYWYRQLPEEGLKFMVYLQKENIIDESGMPKERFSAEFPKEGPSILRIQQVVRGDSAAYFCASSPPSSADTQYFGPGTRLTVL.

The rearrangement links TRBV30 to TRBJ1-2; D is possibly TRBD1 (5 bases). The CDR3 is 12 amino acids. Per germline, CDR1 GTSNPN and CDR2 SVGIG (reference sequence). The ends were cut back, 7 bases at V and 8 bases at J, with 17 bases in the middle. The CDR3 sequence is CASNRDGDGYTF. The DNA for the CDR3 is TGTGCCTCGAACCGGGACGGCGACGGCTACACCTTC.

This clonotype was counted at least ten times. The CDR3 DNA reads TGTGCCAGCAGCCCGGGGGGTACGACGCAGTATTTT. It specifies CASSPGGTTQYF. This sequence joins TRBV7-8 and TRBJ2-3; the match to TRBD2 covers 7 bases. With 5 bases clipped from V and 9 bases from J, the junction kept 5 bases outside the gene matches. Germline V lookup: CDR1 SGHVS, CDR2 FQNEAQ. The CDR3 is 12 amino acids.

V usage is TRBV12-3 or TRBV12-4 and J usage is TRBJ1-2; D is undetermined. This CDR3 contains 12 residues. Deletions cut 3 bases from V and 4 bases from J, with 6 bases between. CDR3 sequence: CASSLPIYGYTF. CDR3 nucleotide sequence: TGTGCCAGCAGTTTGCCAATCTATGGCTACACCTTC.

There are many counts of this clonotype. The rearrangement links TRBV7-2 to TRBJ2-3; the D is unclear. Per germline, CDR1 SGHTA and CDR2 FQGNSA. The CDR3 totals 13 residues. Trimming pared 4 bases from V and 4 bases from J, leaving 9 bases between. CDR3 DNA: TGTGCCAGCAGCTCAGGATCGTCAGATACGCAGTATTTT. Translated, it gives CASSSGSSDTQYF.

The chain carries TRBV6-4 and TRBJ2-3, with TRBD2 identical over 14 bases. The CDR3 spans 16 residues. The germline V gene has CDR1 MRHNA and CDR2 SNTAGT. Trimming removed 8 bases from V and 1 base from J; junction bases left unmatched: 5. The CDR3 DNA follows: TGTGCCAGCCCGACTAGCGGGAGGGCCGGCACAGATACGCAGTATTTT. This encodes CASPTSGRAGTDTQYF.

This clonotype was counted ten times or more. The rearrangement uses TRBV29-1 and TRBJ2-5; D uncertain. The CDR3 runs to 14 residues. The germline V gene has CDR1 SQVTM and CDR2 ANQGSEA. V was pared by 4 bases and J by 5 bases, with 17 bases between. Written as DNA, the CDR3 is TGCAGCGTTGCCCGGACGCCTGGGCACGAGACCCAGTACTTC. It specifies CSVARTPGHETQYF. Drawing the rest from reference TRBV29-1 and TRBJ2-5, the complete variable domain is SAVISQKPSRDICQRGTSLTIQCQVDSQVTMMFWYRQQPGQSLTLIATANQGSEATYESGFVIDKFPISRPNLTFSTLTVSNMSPEDSSIYLCSVARTPGHETQYFGPGTRLLVL.

The chain joins TRBV12-3 or TRBV12-4 to TRBJ1-1; TRBD1 agrees at 8 bases. The CDR3 covers 14 residues. V lost 5 bases, J lost 0 bases, and 2 bases stayed unmatched. The CDR3 DNA is TGTGCCAGCAGTAGGACAGGGATGAACACTGAAGCTTTCTTT. Amino acid sequence: CASSRTGMNTEAFF.

The table lists this clonotype with many counts. The chain carries TRBV5-5 and TRBJ1-4; D is possibly TRBD1 (6 bases). The CDR3 consists of 15 residues. The germline V gene encodes CDR1 SGHKS and CDR2 YYEKEE (reference sequence). Trimming left V 1 base short and J 7 bases short, with 14 bases between. The CDR3 sequence is CASSLWGAGGEKLFF. CDR3 sequence (DNA): TGTGCCAGCAGCTTGTGGGGGGCCGGAGGTGAAAAACTGTTTTTT.

This rearrangement joins TRBV7-6 to TRBJ2-1, with TRBD2 identical over 14 bases. This CDR3 spans 16 amino acids. From germline, CDR1 is SGHVS and CDR2 FNYEAQ. V was clipped by 0 bases and J by 9 bases; unmatched bases: 4. The DNA for the CDR3 is TGTGCCAGCAGCTTAGCTGGGACTAGCGGGAGTCCTGAGCAGTTCTTC. Protein product: CASSLAGTSGSPEQFF. Drawing the rest from reference TRBV7-6 and TRBJ2-1, the complete variable domain is GAGVSQSPRYKVTKRGQDVALRCDPISGHVSLYWYRQALGQGPEFLTYFNYEAQQDKSGLPNDRFSAERPEGSISTLTIQRTEQRDSAMYRCASSLAGTSGSPEQFFGPGTRLTVL.

This clonotype was observed many times. The chain employs TRBV7-9 and TRBJ2-3, with 7 bases fitting TRBD1. Trimming at V came to 6 bases and at J to 2 bases, leaving 11 bases not matched to a gene. Germline CDR1 and CDR2: SEHNR and FQNEAQ (reference sequence). The CDR3 runs 16 residues. The CDR3, as DNA: TGTGCCAGCAGTCGCCGAGGACAGGCCTTCACAGATACGCAGTATTTT. It specifies CASSRRGQAFTDTQYF. The full variable domain, in which reference TRBV7-9 and TRBJ2-3 provide the parts outside the CDR3, is DTGVSQNPRHKITKRGQNVTFRCDPISEHNRLYWYRQTLGQGPEFLTYFQNEAQLEKSRLLSDRFSAERPKGSFSTLEIQRTEQGDSAMYLCASSRRGQAFTDTQYFGPGTRLTVL.

This clonotype was detected a few times. The chain has TRBV4-3 and TRBJ2-3; weak D call: TRBD1 (6 bases). Germline V gene sequence: CDR1 LGHNA, CDR2 YSLEER. The CDR3 is made up of 16 amino acids. V was pared by 4 bases and J by 3 bases, with 17 bases between. CDR3 DNA: TGCGCCAGCAGCCCCTCCAGGGGCTGGTTAACAGATACGCAGTATTTT. Amino acid sequence: CASSPSRGWLTDTQYF.

The rearrangement joins TRBV4-1 to TRBJ2-3; weak D call: TRBD2 (6 bases). The CDR3 extends over 16 amino acids. With 1 base removed from V and 1 base from J, the gap between germline ends came to 12 bases. Germline assignment: CDR1 MGHRA and CDR2 YSYEKL. CDR3 in DNA: TGCGCCAGCAGCCAAGTAAGGCGCGGGGGCACAGATACGCAGTATTTT. Translation gives CASSQVRRGGTDTQYF.

The CDR3 here is CSARVPGSRLSNYGYTF. DNA for the CDR3: TGCAGTGCTAGAGTCCCGGGGTCCAGGCTCTCTAACTATGGCTACACCTTC. This chain joins TRBV20-1 and TRBJ1-2; D remains ambiguous. The CDR3 is 17 residues long. V lost 1 base to trimming and J lost 0 bases, with 18 bases between them. Germline V lookup: CDR1 DFQATT, CDR2 SNEGSKA (reference sequence).